This entry lists 13 T cell receptor beta chains sequenced from one sample in a study of T cells after yellow fever vaccination. TCRdb re-called the 5' RACE reads with MiXCR, one entry per CDR3 protein. The sample yields more than 250,000 distinct CDR3 sequences, around 6.8% seen once. Source: PBMCs, taken roughly 46 days after the first yellow fever vaccination. These receptors were collected from a man aged 18-30 years who received the YFV17D yellow fever vaccine.

In this sample, this clonotype turned up a few times. This rearrangement joins TRBV7-3 to TRBJ2-7, with TRBD1 matching 10 bases. The V segment lost 3 bases and the J segment 4 bases; nucleotides outside the gene matches: 9. Per germline, CDR1 SGHTA and CDR2 FQGTGA. The CDR3 covers 16 residues. CDR3 in amino acids: CASSLTGGVLIYEQYF. The CDR3 bases are TGTGCCAGCAGCTTGACAGGGGGCGTTTTGATTTACGAGCAGTACTTC.

This chain connects TRBV5-1 to TRBJ2-3; TRBD1 matches at 8 bases. This CDR3 has 15 residues. The V segment lost 4 bases and the J segment 4 bases; nucleotides outside the gene matches: 8. Germline V gene lookup returns CDR1 SGHRS and CDR2 YFSETQ. The CDR3 loop is CASSLRTGRADTQYF. CDR3 nucleotide sequence: TGCGCCAGCAGCCTAAGGACAGGGCGCGCAGATACGCAGTATTTT.

This clonotype was seen a single time. A much larger clone sits a single nucleotide away, making a read error possible. This chain connects TRBV7-2 to TRBJ2-7; 9 positions agree with TRBD1. Germline V lookup: CDR1 SGHTA, CDR2 FQGNSA. J was trimmed by 3 bases and V by 5 bases; bases with no gene match: 5. The length of the CDR3 is 14 residues. In nucleotides, the CDR3 is TGTGCCAGCAGCCCCGGGACAGGGATCTACGAGCAGTACTTC. Its translation: CASSPGTGIYEQYF.

The J gene is TRBJ1-2, the V gene TRBV20-1; possibly TRBD1 for D (6 bases). This CDR3 is built from 14 residues. Trimming cost V 7 bases and J 6 bases, with 21 bases left between them. In germline, CDR1 is DFQATT, CDR2 SNEGSKA (reference sequence). CDR3 DNA: TGCAGTGTGCCCTCGCAGGGGCTGGGGAATGGCTACACCTTC. Protein: CSVPSQGLGNGYTF.

Only a few counts were recorded for this clonotype. This chain uses TRBV7-2 with TRBJ2-1; 11 bases are shared with TRBD2. With V trimmed by 2 bases and J by 12 bases, 9 bases remained unmatched. This CDR3 spans 15 amino acids. Germline V gene data show CDR1 as SGHTA and CDR2 as FQGNSA. As DNA, the CDR3 is TGTGCCAGCAGCTTAACTAGCGGGGGCCCCGGGGGGCAGTTCTTC. Translation: CASSLTSGGPGGQFF.

This clonotype occurred a few times. DNA of the CDR3: TGTGCCAGCAGTTACCACCGACAGGGCGGAAGTAATTCACCCCTCCACTTT. Amino acids: CASSYHRQGGSNSPLHF. The chain joins TRBV6-5 to TRBJ1-6; 7 bases line up with TRBD1. Germline CDR1 reads MNHEY; CDR2 reads SVGAGI. The CDR3 totals 17 residues. V shed 2 bases, J shed 6 bases, and the junction held 10 bases outside the gene matches.

This clonotype was seen only a few times. This chain links TRBV18 with TRBJ2-5; 10 positions match TRBD2. CDR1 is KGHSH, CDR2 LQKENI, per germline. Unmatched junction bases numbered 1, after V lost 1 base and J lost 2 bases. CDR3 length equals 15 residues. The CDR3 DNA reads as TGTGCCAGCTCACCACTACTAGCGGGGCAAGAGACCCAGTACTTC. Amino acids: CASSPLLAGQETQYF.

This clonotype appeared a few times. The chain combines TRBV15 with TRBJ2-5, with 12 bases identical to TRBD2. The CDR3 covers 18 residues. The V and J ends lost 4 bases and 4 bases, in that order; junction bases with no gene match: 13. The germline V gene encodes CDR1 LNHNV and CDR2 YYDKDF (reference sequence). CDR3 sequence: CATSTLAPLAGGPETQYF. CDR3 DNA: TGTGCCACCAGCACCCTTGCCCCCCTAGCGGGGGGGCCAGAGACCCAGTACTTC.

The rearrangement joins TRBV20-1 to TRBJ2-1, with 11 nucleotides matching TRBD2. The junction had 6 bases not matched to a gene; V was cut back by 5 bases and J by 6 bases. Per the germline V gene, CDR1 is DFQATT and CDR2 is SNEGSKA (reference sequence). The CDR3 is 14 amino acids. The CDR3 spells CSASSGLAANEQFF. The CDR3 nucleotides are TGCAGTGCTTCCTCGGGACTAGCGGCCAATGAGCAGTTCTTC.

On this clonotype itself: This CDR3 fails to terminate in the conserved phenylalanine or tryptophan, so it likely reflects a read error. This rearrangement joins TRBV28 to TRBJ2-5, with TRBD2 matching over 10 bases. CDR3 length equals 18 residues. V was pared by 2 bases and J by 1 base, with 10 bases of the junction left unmatched. The germline CDR1 and CDR2 sequences are MDHEN and SYDVKM. The CDR3 region has the DNA TGTGCCAGCAGTTTAAGGGTAGCGGGGGGCGCCTTCCAAGAGACCCAGTACCTC. Protein sequence: CASSLRVAGGAFQETQYL.

This clonotype was observed a handful of times. The chain couples TRBV20-1 to TRBJ1-1; tentatively, D is TRBD1 (6 bases). The CDR3 has 14 amino acids. Germline V gene sequence: CDR1 DFQATT, CDR2 SNEGSKA (reference sequence). The V and J ends lost 4 bases and 6 bases respectively, with 18 bases between them. Written as DNA, the CDR3 is TGCAGTGCTATTGTAGGGGGGGGAAGGTCTGAAGCTTTCTTT. Translation gives CSAIVGGGRSEAFF.

The chain combines TRBV5-5 with TRBJ2-3, with 8 bases that match TRBD1. CDR1 is SGHKS, CDR2 YYEKEE, per germline (reference sequence). The CDR3 extends over 15 amino acids. Trimming cost V 7 bases and J 3 bases; bases outside gene matches: 10. CDR3 region: CASLAPDRATDTQYF. The CDR3 nucleotides are TGTGCCAGCCTAGCCCCGGACAGGGCTACAGATACGCAGTATTTT.

This clonotype was observed many times. The rearrangement links TRBV28 to TRBJ1-2; a possible D gene is TRBD1 (5 bases). Germline lookup yields CDR1 MDHEN and CDR2 SYDVKM. This CDR3 is 13 amino acids long. V was clipped by 3 bases and J by 5 bases, with 10 bases between them. The DNA of the CDR3 is TGTGCCAGCAGTTTGGGCAGGGCGTATGGCTACACCTTC. This codes for CASSLGRAYGYTF.